This TCR beta chain is drawn from a study of high-grade serous ovarian cancer treatment subgroups. Study-level information: Samples averaged around 14,000 reads and 6,900 or so unique TCR beta rearrangements.

Tumor tissue was taken before any definitive surgery or chemotherapy was given. Broader study findings: Clonal relatedness tracked neoantigen level, and by trend copy number and mutation load.

TCRdb keeps only in-frame clones here, not all; method: immunoSEQ multiplex PCR. The sample shows roughly 20,000 clones, approximately 77% of them seen only once. Turning to this clone: What it recognizes is unknown.

Trimming shortened V by 3 bases and J by 2 bases, and 12 bases separated the two germline ends. CDR1 is SGDLS, CDR2 YYNGEE, per germline. The CDR3 is made up of 14 amino acids. This receptor was obtained from a human donor with high-grade serous ovarian cancer. V and J are TRBV9 and TRBJ2-7; TRBD1 might be the D (6 bases). Specimen: tumor tissue. This CDR3 is CASSALDSAYEQYF. In DNA, the CDR3 is TGTGCCAGCAGCGCCCTGGACAGCGCCTACGAGCAGTACTTC.